Detailed here is one T cell receptor (beta chain). Its antigen is still unknown. This sample stems from a study of OX40 agonist ivuxolimab in advanced cancers. Across the whole study: Patients were around 83% male with ages about 23 to 90, mean about 60. Prior anti-PD-1, anti-PD-L1 or anti-CTLA-4 therapy was allowed; 30% to 40% had some.

Here immunoSEQ multiplex PCR was the method, and the copy in TCRdb shows in-frame clones only, minus some. The table lists about 37,000 clones, around four fifths of them singletons. It was autoimmune disease history or systemic immunosuppression that excluded patients. Trimming left V 5 bases short and J 11 bases short, with 3 bases between. This CDR3 has 8 amino acids. Germline CDR1 and CDR2: MNHEY and SVGAGI. Study results and caveats: Among patients with partial responses at 0.1-3.0 mg/kg, clonal expansion was among the lowest.

The sequence was obtained from an adult with an advanced solid tumor such as melanoma, head and neck, liver or kidney cancer. The genes are TRBV6-5 and TRBJ1-1; D is undetermined. The specimen was CD4+ or CD8+ T cells sorted from blood, collected in a trial of the OX40 agonist ivuxolimab. CDR3 sequence (DNA): TGTGCCAGCAGTGGGGCTTTCTTT. Translating it yields CASSGAFF.